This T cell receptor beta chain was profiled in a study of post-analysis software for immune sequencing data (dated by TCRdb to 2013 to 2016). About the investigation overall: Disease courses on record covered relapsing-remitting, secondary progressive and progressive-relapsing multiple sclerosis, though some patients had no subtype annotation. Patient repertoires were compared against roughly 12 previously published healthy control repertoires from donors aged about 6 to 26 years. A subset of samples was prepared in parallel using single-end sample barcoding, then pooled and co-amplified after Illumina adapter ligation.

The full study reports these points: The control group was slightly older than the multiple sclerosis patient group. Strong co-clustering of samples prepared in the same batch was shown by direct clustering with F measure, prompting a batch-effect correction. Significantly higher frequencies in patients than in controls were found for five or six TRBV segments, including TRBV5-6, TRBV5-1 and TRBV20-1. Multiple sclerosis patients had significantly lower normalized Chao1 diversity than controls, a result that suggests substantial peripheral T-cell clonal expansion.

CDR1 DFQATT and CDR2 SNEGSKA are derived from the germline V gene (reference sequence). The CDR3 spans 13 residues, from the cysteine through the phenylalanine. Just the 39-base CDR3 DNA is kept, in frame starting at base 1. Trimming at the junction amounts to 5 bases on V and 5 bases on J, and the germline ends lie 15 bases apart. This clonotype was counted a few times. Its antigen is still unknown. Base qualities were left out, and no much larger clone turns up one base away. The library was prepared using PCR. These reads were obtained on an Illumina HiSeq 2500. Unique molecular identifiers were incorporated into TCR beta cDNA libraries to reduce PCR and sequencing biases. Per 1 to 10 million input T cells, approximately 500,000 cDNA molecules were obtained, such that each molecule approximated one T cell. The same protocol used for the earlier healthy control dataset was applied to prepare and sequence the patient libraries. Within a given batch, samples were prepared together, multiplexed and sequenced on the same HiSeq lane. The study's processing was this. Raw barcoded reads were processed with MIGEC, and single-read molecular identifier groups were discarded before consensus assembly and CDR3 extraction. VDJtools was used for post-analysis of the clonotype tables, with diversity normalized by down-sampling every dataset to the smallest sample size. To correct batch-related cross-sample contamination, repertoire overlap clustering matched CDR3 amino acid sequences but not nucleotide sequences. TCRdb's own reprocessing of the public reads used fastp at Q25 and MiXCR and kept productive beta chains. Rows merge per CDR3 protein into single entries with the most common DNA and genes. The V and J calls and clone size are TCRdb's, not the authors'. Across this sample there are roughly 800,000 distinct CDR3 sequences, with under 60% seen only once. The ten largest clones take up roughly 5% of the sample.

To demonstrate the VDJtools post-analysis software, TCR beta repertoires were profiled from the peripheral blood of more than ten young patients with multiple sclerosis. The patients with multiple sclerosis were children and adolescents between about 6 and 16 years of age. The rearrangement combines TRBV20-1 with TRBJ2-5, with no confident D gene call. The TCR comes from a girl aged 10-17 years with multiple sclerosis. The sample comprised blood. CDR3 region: CSARAGSMETQYF. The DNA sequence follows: TGCAGTGCTCGGGCCGGCTCGATGGAGACCCAGTACTTC.